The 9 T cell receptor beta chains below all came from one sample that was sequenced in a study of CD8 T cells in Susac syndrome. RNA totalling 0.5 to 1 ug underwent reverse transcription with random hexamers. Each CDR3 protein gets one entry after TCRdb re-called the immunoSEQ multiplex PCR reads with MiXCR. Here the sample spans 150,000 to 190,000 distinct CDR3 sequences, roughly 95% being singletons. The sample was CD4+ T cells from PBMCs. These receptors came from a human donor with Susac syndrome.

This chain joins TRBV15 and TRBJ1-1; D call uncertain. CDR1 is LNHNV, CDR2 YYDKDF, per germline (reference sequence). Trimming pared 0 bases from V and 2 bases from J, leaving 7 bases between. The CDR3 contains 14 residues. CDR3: CATSRDRVNTEAFF. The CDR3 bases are TGTGCCACCAGCAGAGATAGGGTTAACACTGAAGCTTTCTTT.

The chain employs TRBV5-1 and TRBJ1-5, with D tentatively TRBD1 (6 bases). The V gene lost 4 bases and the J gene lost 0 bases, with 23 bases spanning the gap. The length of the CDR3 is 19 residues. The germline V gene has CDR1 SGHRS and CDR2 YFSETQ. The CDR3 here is CASSRAGAGDTTSNQPQHF. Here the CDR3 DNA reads TGCGCCAGCAGCCGGGCCGGGGCAGGGGACACTACTAGCAATCAGCCCCAGCATTTT.

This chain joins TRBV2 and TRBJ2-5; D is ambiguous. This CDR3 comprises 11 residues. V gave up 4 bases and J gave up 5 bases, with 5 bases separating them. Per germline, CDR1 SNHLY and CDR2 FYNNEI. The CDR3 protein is CASSVTETQYF. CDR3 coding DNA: TGTGCCAGCAGTGTCACTGAGACCCAGTACTTC.

In nucleotides, the CDR3 is TGTGCCACTGCCCTCCCAAGGGTGGCCCCCGGGGAGCTGTTTTTT. Translated: CATALPRVAPGELFF. The chain couples TRBV6-1 to TRBJ2-2; D unclear. V was shortened by 10 bases and J by 6 bases, with 21 bases between the two germline ends. The CDR3 is made up of 15 amino acids. Germline V gene data show CDR1 as MNHNS and CDR2 as SASEGT.

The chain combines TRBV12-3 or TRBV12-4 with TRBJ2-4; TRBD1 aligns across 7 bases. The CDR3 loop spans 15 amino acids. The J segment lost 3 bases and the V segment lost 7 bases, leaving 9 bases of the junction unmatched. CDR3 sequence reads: CASTDVTGNKNIQYF. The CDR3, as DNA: TGTGCCAGCACAGATGTGACAGGGAACAAAAACATTCAGTACTTC.

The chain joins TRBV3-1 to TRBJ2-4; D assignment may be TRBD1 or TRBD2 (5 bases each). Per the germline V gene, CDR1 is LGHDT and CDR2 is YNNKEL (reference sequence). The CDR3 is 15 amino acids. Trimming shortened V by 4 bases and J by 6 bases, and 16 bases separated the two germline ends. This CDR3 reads CASSLREWGRNIQYF. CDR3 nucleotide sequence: TGTGCCAGCAGCCTCAGGGAGTGGGGTAGAAACATTCAGTACTTC.

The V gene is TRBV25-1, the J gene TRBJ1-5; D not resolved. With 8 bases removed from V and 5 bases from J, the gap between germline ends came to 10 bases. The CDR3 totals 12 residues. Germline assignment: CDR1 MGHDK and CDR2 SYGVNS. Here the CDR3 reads CASRLGDQPQHF. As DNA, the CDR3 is TGTGCCAGCCGCCTCGGAGATCAGCCCCAGCATTTT.

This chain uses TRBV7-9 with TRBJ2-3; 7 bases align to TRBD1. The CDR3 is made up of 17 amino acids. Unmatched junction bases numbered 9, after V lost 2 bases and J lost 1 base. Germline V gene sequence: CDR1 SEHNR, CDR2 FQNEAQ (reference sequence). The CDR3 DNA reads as TGTGCCAGCAGCTTAACAATATCAGGGGGAGGCACAGATACGCAGTATTTT. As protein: CASSLTISGGGTDTQYF.

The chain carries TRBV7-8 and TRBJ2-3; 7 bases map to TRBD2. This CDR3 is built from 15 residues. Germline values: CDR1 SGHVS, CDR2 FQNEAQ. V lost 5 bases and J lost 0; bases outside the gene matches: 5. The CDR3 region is CASSLRLASTDTQYF. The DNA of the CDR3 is TGTGCCAGCAGCCTGCGACTAGCAAGCACAGATACGCAGTATTTT.